A selection of T cell receptor beta chains follows, all from one sample in a study of identical twins. TCRdb reanalysed the 5' RACE reads using MiXCR and keeps one entry per CDR3 protein. This table has 450,000 or so distinct CDR3 sequences, about 13% appearing once. This sample was also put to use in a study of yellow fever vaccine responses in identical twins.

Sample: CD4+ T cells sorted from blood. The receptors stem from a woman aged 18-29 years in good health. The CDR3 runs from the conserved cysteine through the conserved F or W. Each record gives: V gene, D gene, J gene, clone size, CDR3 protein, CDR3 DNA. A D gene is named only where the DNA matches it firmly. Some rows mark clone size as missing; the rest say once, few, many or name a class of expanded clone.

v_call: TRBV2; d_call: -; j_call: TRBJ1-6; clone_size: few; cdr3_aa: CATPEAALTNSPLHF; cdr3_nt: TGTGCCACGCCAGAGGCAGCTCTAACTAATTCACCCCTCCACTTT
v_call: TRBV7-3; d_call: TRBD1; j_call: TRBJ1-2; clone_size: few; cdr3_aa: CASEQGGGYTF; cdr3_nt: TGTGCCAGCGAACAGGGGGGAGGCTACACCTTC
v_call: TRBV19; d_call: -; j_call: TRBJ2-7; clone_size: -; cdr3_aa: CASSRDTREQYF; cdr3_nt: TGTGCCAGTAGTCGGGACACGAGGGAGCAGTACTTC
v_call: TRBV12-3/TRBV12-4; d_call: -; j_call: TRBJ2-7; clone_size: -; cdr3_aa: CASTHQGLSYEQYF; cdr3_nt: TGTGCCAGCACTCATCAGGGTTTATCCTACGAGCAGTACTTC
v_call: TRBV29-1; d_call: TRBD1; j_call: TRBJ2-5; clone_size: few; cdr3_aa: CSVASGTGVETQYF; cdr3_nt: TGCAGCGTTGCCTCCGGGACAGGGGTAGAGACCCAGTACTTC
v_call: TRBV3-1; d_call: -; j_call: TRBJ2-1; clone_size: -; cdr3_aa: CASSRVGMYNEQFF; cdr3_nt: TGTGCCAGCAGCCGAGTAGGAATGTACAATGAGCAGTTCTTC
v_call: TRBV5-1; d_call: -; j_call: TRBJ2-7; clone_size: once; cdr3_aa: CASSTGGGGSYEQYF; cdr3_nt: TGCGCCAGCAGCACCGGAGGGGGGGGCTCCTACGAGCAGTACTTC
v_call: TRBV7-6; d_call: -; j_call: TRBJ1-3; clone_size: -; cdr3_aa: CASSLVPGSGNTIYF; cdr3_nt: TGTGCCAGCAGCTTAGTGCCAGGGTCTGGAAACACCATATATTTT
v_call: TRBV20-1; d_call: -; j_call: TRBJ2-3; clone_size: few; cdr3_aa: CSASQVNTDTQYF; cdr3_nt: TGCAGTGCTAGCCAAGTAAACACAGATACGCAGTATTTT
v_call: TRBV5-1; d_call: TRBD1; j_call: TRBJ1-1; clone_size: few; cdr3_aa: CASSFGTGVNTEAFF; cdr3_nt: TGCGCCAGCAGCTTCGGGACAGGAGTGAACACTGAAGCTTTCTTT
v_call: TRBV6-1; d_call: -; j_call: TRBJ1-1; clone_size: few; cdr3_aa: CASSRDRLNMNTEAFF; cdr3_nt: TGTGCCAGCAGCCGCGACAGGTTAAACATGAACACTGAAGCTTTCTTT
v_call: TRBV6-2/TRBV6-3; d_call: -; j_call: TRBJ2-5; clone_size: -; cdr3_aa: CASRATQETQYF; cdr3_nt: TGTGCCAGCAGGGCTACTCAAGAGACCCAGTACTTC
v_call: TRBV5-6; d_call: TRBD1; j_call: TRBJ2-7; clone_size: -; cdr3_aa: CASSFLDRELRGYEQYF; cdr3_nt: TGTGCCAGCAGCTTCCTCGACAGGGAATTGAGGGGCTACGAGCAGTACTTC
v_call: TRBV2; d_call: -; j_call: TRBJ2-1; clone_size: -; cdr3_aa: CASSSLFNRGAVHNEQFF; cdr3_nt: TGTGCCAGCAGTTCACTCTTTAACCGGGGGGCGGTCCACAATGAGCAGTTCTTC
v_call: TRBV6-5; d_call: -; j_call: TRBJ1-3; clone_size: -; cdr3_aa: CASSYGGSFYSGNTIYF; cdr3_nt: TGTGCCAGCAGTTACGGGGGGAGCTTCTACTCTGGAAACACCATATATTTT
v_call: TRBV5-1; d_call: -; j_call: TRBJ2-3; clone_size: -; cdr3_aa: CASSFGRTVDTQYF; cdr3_nt: TGCGCCAGCAGCTTTGGAAGGACGGTAGATACGCAGTATTTT
v_call: TRBV11-2; d_call: TRBD2; j_call: TRBJ2-3; clone_size: -; cdr3_aa: CASSLSSGSTDTQYF; cdr3_nt: TGTGCCAGCAGTTTAAGTAGCGGGAGCACAGATACGCAGTATTTT
v_call: TRBV28; d_call: -; j_call: TRBJ2-7; clone_size: -; cdr3_aa: CASSREDYEQYF; cdr3_nt: TGTGCCAGCAGCCGTGAGGACTACGAGCAGTACTTC
v_call: TRBV15; d_call: TRBD1; j_call: TRBJ2-2; clone_size: few; cdr3_aa: CATSRDEGQFAPGELFF; cdr3_nt: TGTGCCACCAGCAGAGATGAGGGACAGTTTGCCCCCGGGGAGCTGTTTTTT
v_call: TRBV14; d_call: TRBD2; j_call: TRBJ2-3; clone_size: -; cdr3_aa: CASKEALASKAQYF; cdr3_nt: TGTGCCAGCAAAGAGGCACTAGCGTCTAAGGCGCAGTATTTT
v_call: TRBV27; d_call: -; j_call: TRBJ2-3; clone_size: -; cdr3_aa: CASSLRDTRTDTQYF; cdr3_nt: TGTGCCAGCAGTTTACGGGACACGCGCACAGATACGCAGTATTTT
v_call: TRBV2; d_call: -; j_call: TRBJ2-1; clone_size: few; cdr3_aa: CASSEFSKRAIHRNEQFF; cdr3_nt: TGTGCCAGCAGTGAATTTTCAAAACGGGCCATTCACCGGAATGAGCAGTTCTTC
v_call: TRBV20-1; d_call: TRBD2; j_call: TRBJ2-5; clone_size: few; cdr3_aa: CSGPGRNGGTQYF; cdr3_nt: TGCAGTGGGCCCGGGAGGAACGGCGGGACCCAGTACTTC
v_call: TRBV9; d_call: TRBD1; j_call: TRBJ1-6; clone_size: -; cdr3_aa: CASTPGTATYNSPLHF; cdr3_nt: TGTGCCAGCACCCCCGGGACAGCCACGTATAATTCACCCCTCCACTTT